This entry describes one TCR beta chain. The sample originates from a study of blood T cell repertoires in COVID-19. At the level of the study: Sites across the United States, Italy and Spain contributed samples from acute and convalescent COVID-19. Sources were T cells, B-cell-depleted T cells, or PBMCs; the material itself was cDNA or gDNA.

V was cut by 8 bases and J by 8 bases, with 9 bases left in between. Germline assignment: CDR1 LGHDT and CDR2 YNNKEL (reference sequence). This CDR3 has 10 residues. Original handling: For nucleated cells, counts were estimated from reference gene primer amplification. The assay was immunoSEQ multiplex PCR, and TCRdb's table has in-frame clones only and misses some. V and J calls and clone size are those listed in that table; D and trimming were worked out from the DNA. In the table there are under 110,000 clones, roughly nine tenths of which are singletons. The sequence derives from a man aged 45-65 years with acute or convalescent COVID-19. The chain has TRBV3-1 (or the pseudogene TRBV3-2) and TRBJ2-5; perhaps TRBD2 as D (5 bases). The source material was peripheral blood. The CDR3 loop reads CASQRDTQYF. CDR3 sequence (DNA): TGTGCCAGCCAGAGGGATACCCAGTACTTC.